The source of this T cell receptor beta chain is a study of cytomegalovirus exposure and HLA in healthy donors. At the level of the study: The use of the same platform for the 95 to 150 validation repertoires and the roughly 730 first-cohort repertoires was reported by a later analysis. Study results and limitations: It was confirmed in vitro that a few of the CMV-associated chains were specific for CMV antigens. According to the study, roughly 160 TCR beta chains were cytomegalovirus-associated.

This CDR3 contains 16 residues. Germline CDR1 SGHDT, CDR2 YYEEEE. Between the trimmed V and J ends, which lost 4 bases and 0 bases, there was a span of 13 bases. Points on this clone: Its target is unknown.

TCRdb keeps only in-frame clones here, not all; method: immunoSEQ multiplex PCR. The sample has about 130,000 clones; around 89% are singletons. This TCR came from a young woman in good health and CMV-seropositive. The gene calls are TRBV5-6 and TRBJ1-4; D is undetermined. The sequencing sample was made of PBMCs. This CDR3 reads CASSQSPGATNEKLFF. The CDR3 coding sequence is TGTGCCAGCAGCCAGAGCCCCGGGGCAACTAATGAAAAACTGTTTTTT.